The 21 T cell receptor beta chains listed next were all sequenced from one sample in a study of control samples from healthy donors and cancer patients. Sequencing used immunoSEQ multiplex PCR; TCRdb keeps in-frame clones, though not all of them. The table has about 110,000 clones, about 80% seen once. The sample comprised blood. The origin of the receptors is a man aged 18 to 29 in good health.

The V gene is TRBV3-1 (or the pseudogene TRBV3-2), the J gene TRBJ1-1; weak D call: TRBD1 (5 bases). The CDR3 runs to 14 residues. The V end was cut by 3 bases, the J end by 0 bases, with 8 bases between. Looked up from germline, CDR1 is LGHDT and CDR2 is YNNKEL (reference sequence). The CDR3 sequence is CASSQGTLNTEAFF. The CDR3 nucleotides are TGTGCCAGCAGCCAGGGGACGTTGAACACTGAAGCTTTCTTT.

This clone was observed a single time. The chain uses TRBV6-5 and TRBJ1-1; D gene unclear. Germline V lookup: CDR1 MNHEY, CDR2 SVGAGI. There are 13 residues in the CDR3. Trimming took 7 bases from V and 2 from J, leaving 11 bases between them. CDR3 sequence reads: CASIRVVNTEAFF. The DNA of the CDR3 is TGTGCCAGCATTCGGGTCGTCAACACTGAAGCTTTCTTT.

The chain combines TRBV4-2 with TRBJ2-1; 14 positions agree with TRBD2. The CDR3 is 22 residues long. The V gene's germline CDR1 is LGHNA and CDR2 YNFKEQ. V trimming: 2 bases; J trimming: 4 bases; junction bases outside the gene matches: 19. CDR3 coding DNA: TGTGCCAGCAGCCAACGTTTTACGACTAGCGGGGGGGTTGTTAAGGTTTACAATGAGCAGTTCTTC. This translates into CASSQRFTTSGGVVKVYNEQFF.

The chain joins TRBV27 to TRBJ1-2; D unclear. CDR3 size: 13 residues. From germline, CDR1 is MNHEY and CDR2 SMNVEV (reference sequence). V lost 6 bases, J lost 8 bases, and 16 bases lay in between. The CDR3: CASRRKGIGGYTF. The CDR3 nucleotides read TGTGCCAGCAGACGGAAAGGCATTGGGGGCTACACCTTC.

This clone was found once. The rearrangement links TRBV11-2 to TRBJ2-7; 12 bases map to TRBD1. This CDR3 has 16 amino acids. V gave up 4 bases and J gave up 7 bases; unmatched junction bases: 11. Germline CDR1 is SGHAT and CDR2 is FQNNGV. CDR3 in amino acids: CASSSSRGQGASEQYV. The DNA of the CDR3 is TGTGCCAGCAGCTCGAGCCGGGGACAGGGGGCAAGTGAGCAGTACGTC.

The gene calls are TRBV30 and TRBJ1-3, with D possibly being TRBD1 (5 bases). Germline loops: CDR1 GTSNPN, CDR2 SVGIG (reference sequence). This CDR3 has 14 residues. Between the trimmed V and J ends, which lost 7 bases and 2 bases, there was a span of 15 bases. CDR3 residues: CASLAGGAGNTIYF. The CDR3, as DNA: TGTGCCTCTCTCGCGGGGGGTGCTGGAAACACCATATATTTT.

The chain employs TRBV11-2 and TRBJ1-2; TRBD1 matches at 9 bases. CDR3 length: 14 amino acids. Looked up from germline, CDR1 is SGHAT and CDR2 is FQNNGV. The V gene end was trimmed by 5 bases and the J gene end by 7 bases; junction bases not matched to a gene: 8. The DNA of the CDR3 is TGTGCCAGCAGCCCCACCACAGGGGGCGGTGGCTACACCTTC. This codes for CASSPTTGGGGYTF.

The V call is TRBV7-8, the J call TRBJ1-5; a weak D match, TRBD1 (5 bases). The V end was cut by 1 base, the J end by 5 bases, with 15 bases between. The CDR3 consists of 16 residues. The V gene's germline CDR1 is SGHVS and CDR2 FQNEAQ. CDR3 nucleotides: TGTGCCAGCAGCTTAGAGAACGAAGGGGCCTATCAGCCCCAGCATTTT. This gives the protein CASSLENEGAYQPQHF.

The chain links TRBV12-3 or TRBV12-4 to TRBJ2-1; D gene unclear. Trimming took off 6 bases at V and 9 bases at J, with 9 bases between the two ends. The length of the CDR3 is 11 residues. The CDR3 protein is CASRLSSEQFF. The CDR3 bases are TGTGCCAGCAGGTTGTCAAGTGAGCAGTTCTTC.

This clone was recorded only once. The rearrangement joins TRBV15 to TRBJ2-3, with 10 bases that match TRBD2. CDR3 length equals 16 residues. The ends lost 3 bases at V and 6 bases at J; junction bases unmatched: 9. Germline V gene lookup returns CDR1 LNHNV and CDR2 YYDKDF (reference sequence). The CDR3 bases are TGTGCCACCAGCAGGTCGAGCGGGGGGGCCGCGGATACGCAGTATTTT. This sequence encodes CATSRSSGGAADTQYF.

The genes are TRBV30 and TRBJ1-6; TRBD1 is a possible D gene (6 bases). The CDR3 has 14 residues. From germline, CDR1 is GTSNPN and CDR2 SVGIG (reference sequence). The V end was cut by 2 bases, the J end by 12 bases, with 17 bases between. CDR3 in amino acids: CAWSKSQGMVPLHF. The CDR3 bases are TGTGCCTGGAGTAAATCTCAGGGGATGGTACCCCTCCACTTT.

This chain joins TRBV28 and TRBJ1-6; no definite D call. V dropped 2 bases and J dropped 0 bases, with 5 bases sitting between them. The CDR3 totals 15 residues. Germline V lookup: CDR1 MDHEN, CDR2 SYDVKM. CDR3 residues: CASSLRSSYNSPLHF. CDR3 in DNA: TGTGCCAGCAGTTTAAGGAGCTCCTATAATTCACCCCTCCACTTT.

V usage is TRBV28 and J usage is TRBJ1-1; possible D gene TRBD1, 6 bases. Germline CDR1 is MDHEN and CDR2 is SYDVKM. Trimming removed 2 bases from V and 4 bases from J, with 11 bases in between. The CDR3 sequence is 14 residues long. The CDR3: CASSLGGVGTEAFF. CDR3 coding DNA: TGTGCCAGCAGTTTAGGGGGCGTTGGCACTGAAGCTTTCTTT. Full variable domain (outside the CDR3, taken from reference TRBV28 and TRBJ1-1): DVKVTQSSRYLVKRTGEKVFLECVQDMDHENMFWYRQDPGLGLRLIYFSYDVKMKEKGDIPEGYSVSREKKERFSLILESASTNQTSMYLCASSLGGVGTEAFFGQGTRLTVV.

The chain carries TRBV5-1 and TRBJ2-2; 10 bases line up with TRBD1. The V segment lost 6 bases and the J segment 1 base; nucleotides outside the gene matches: 3. The CDR3 has 15 amino acids. In germline, CDR1 is SGHRS, CDR2 YFSETQ. The CDR3 is CASKGTGVNTGELFF. DNA of the CDR3: TGCGCCAGCAAGGGGACAGGGGTGAACACCGGGGAGCTGTTTTTT.

As to this clone: Other DNA sequences in this sample translate to the same CDR3. Written as DNA, the CDR3 is TGTGCCAGCGGGAGGAGGTACCAAGAGACCCAGTACTTC. It yields the protein CASGRRYQETQYF. The chain carries TRBV5-4 and TRBJ2-5; the D gene is possibly TRBD2 (6 bases). Germline V gene data show CDR1 as SGHNT and CDR2 as YYREEE (reference sequence). Trimming removed 7 bases at V and 0 bases at J, with 10 bases between. The CDR3 has 13 residues.

The V gene is TRBV28, the J gene TRBJ1-6; a possible D gene is TRBD1 (5 bases). V lost 2 bases and J 9 bases, leaving 17 bases between the germline ends. The germline gives CDR1 MDHEN, CDR2 SYDVKM. The CDR3 is made up of 16 amino acids. CDR3 DNA sequence: TGTGCCAGCAGTTTAACGGGCGGGGCCTTTGTTTCACCCCTCCACTTT. This sequence encodes CASSLTGGAFVSPLHF.

The rearrangement uses TRBV11-2 and TRBJ2-3; 8 bases are shared with TRBD1. From germline, CDR1 is SGHAT and CDR2 FQNNGV. This CDR3 spans 15 amino acids. The V gene end was trimmed by 2 bases and the J gene end by 1 base; junction bases not matched to a gene: 2. CDR3 residues: CASSLWGQGTDTQYF. CDR3 sequence (DNA): TGTGCCAGCAGCTTATGGGGACAGGGCACAGATACGCAGTATTTT.

The J gene is TRBJ2-3, the V gene TRBV27; 9 bases align to TRBD1. The ends lost 9 bases at V and 4 bases at J; junction bases unmatched: 5. This CDR3 has 13 amino acids. Germline loops: CDR1 MNHEY, CDR2 SMNVEV (reference sequence). The CDR3 loop reads CASNRQGADTQYF. The CDR3, as DNA: TGTGCCAGTAATCGACAGGGGGCAGATACGCAGTATTTT.

The chain has TRBV2 and TRBJ2-7; TRBD1 matches at 9 bases. Per the germline V gene, CDR1 is SNHLY and CDR2 is FYNNEI. The CDR3 has 12 residues. The J segment lost 4 bases and the V segment lost 11 bases, leaving 6 bases of the junction unmatched. Here the CDR3 reads CAVQGAVYEQYF. CDR3 coding DNA: TGTGCCGTACAGGGGGCGGTTTACGAGCAGTACTTC. The whole variable domain, filled in from reference TRBV2 and TRBJ2-7, reads EPEVTQTPSHQVTQMGQEVILRCVPISNHLYFYWYRQILGQKVEFLVSFYNNEISEKSEIFDDQFSVERPDGSNFTLKIRSTKLEDSAMYFCAVQGAVYEQYFGPGTRLTVT.

The chain combines TRBV7-9 with TRBJ2-1; D perhaps matches TRBD1 (5 bases). V was trimmed by 5 bases and J by 6 bases, leaving 11 bases between them. This CDR3 region has 13 residues. The germline V gene has CDR1 SEHNR and CDR2 FQNEAQ (reference sequence). The CDR3 is CASSPDRLNEQFF. Here the CDR3 DNA reads TGTGCCAGCAGCCCAGACAGACTCAATGAGCAGTTCTTC. Drawing the rest from reference TRBV7-9 and TRBJ2-1, the complete variable domain is DTGVSQNPRHKITKRGQNVTFRCDPISEHNRLYWYRQTLGQGPEFLTYFQNEAQLEKSRLLSDRFSAERPKGSFSTLEIQRTEQGDSAMYLCASSPDRLNEQFFGPGTRLTVL.

This chain uses TRBV14 with TRBJ1-6; D uncertain. V lost 1 base and J 8 bases, leaving 9 bases between the germline ends. The germline gives CDR1 SGHDN, CDR2 FVKESK. This CDR3 comprises 14 residues. As DNA, the CDR3 is TGTGCCAGCAGCCAAGGGAGGTGGGATTCACCCCTCCACTTT. The encoded protein is CASSQGRWDSPLHF.